This T cell receptor beta chain came from a study of PD-1 blockade in classical Hodgkin lymphoma. Time point defined: cycle 4 day 1 (C4D1), after five to seven weeks of nivolumab. All the patients suffered relapse after autologous stem cell transplantation, and brentuximab vedotin exposure differed. Relapsed/refractory classical Hodgkin lymphoma patients had complete, partial or progressive responses. Measured with immunoSEQ multiplex PCR; TCRdb has only the in-frame clones, and not every one. The table has fewer than 9,000 clones, approximately 80% seen once. With regard to this clone: The antigen is not known.

General study findings and limits: Similar baseline diversity was found in complete responders and newly diagnosed patients. As was reported, newly diagnosed patients showed lower baseline TCR diversity than healthy donors did. TCR diversity in CD4+, not CD8+, cells rose significantly by C4D1.

Germline-derived CDR1 and CDR2 are SGHTA and FQGNSA. V dropped 3 bases and J dropped 3; count of bases not matched to a gene: 1. The CDR3 has 14 residues. The V gene is TRBV7-2, the J gene TRBJ2-2, with TRBD1 matching 7 bases. This receptor was taken from a human donor with classical Hodgkin lymphoma. This sample comprised peripheral blood mononuclear cells (PBMCs), obtained before the fourth cycle of nivolumab. CDR3 in amino acids: CASSLTGYTGELFF. CDR3 DNA sequence: TGTGCCAGCAGCTTGACAGGGTACACCGGGGAGCTGTTTTTT.